This passage covers 11 T cell receptor beta chains from one sample sequenced in a study of blood T cells in healthy people across ages. A J-beta primer mix and a sample-barcoded 5' primer were used in a second PCR of roughly 7 to 12 cycles. MiXCR, applied by TCRdb to the 5' RACE reads, yields one record per CDR3 protein. The sample contains about a million distinct CDR3 sequences, roughly 51% of which appear only once. Input material: blood. The receptor set was obtained from a woman aged 55-70 years in good health.

A single count supports this clonotype. The rearrangement links TRBV6-4 to TRBJ2-1; a weak D match, TRBD2 (6 bases). Germline V CDR1 and CDR2: MRHNA, SNTAGT. The CDR3 consists of 14 residues. Trimming shortened V by 8 bases and J by 1 base, and 12 bases separated the two germline ends. CDR3 coding DNA: TGTGCCAGCGCAGCCGGGGGTTCCTACAATGAGCAGTTCTTC. Translated, it gives CASAAGGSYNEQFF.

This clonotype was detected only once. In DNA form, the CDR3 reads TGTGCCAGCAGCTTGGTGGCAGGGCCCACGGGGACCCAGTACTTC. The encoded protein is CASSLVAGPTGTQYF. V is TRBV5-5 and J is TRBJ2-5, with D perhaps matching TRBD1 (5 bases). Germline V gives CDR1 SGHKS, CDR2 YYEKEE (reference sequence). The CDR3 is 15 amino acids. Between the trimmed V and J ends, which lost 0 bases and 7 bases, there was a span of 16 bases.

Only one count was recorded for this clonotype. The CDR3 spells CSVSLGEQFF. For the CDR3, the DNA is TGCAGCGTTTCGTTAGGTGAGCAGTTCTTC. The V gene is TRBV29-1, the J gene TRBJ2-1, with D uncertain. Germline V gene lookup returns CDR1 SQVTM and CDR2 ANQGSEA. V was clipped by 5 bases and J by 9 bases, with 8 bases between them. The CDR3 is 10 residues long.

The chain has TRBV12-3 or TRBV12-4 and TRBJ2-1, with a possible D match to TRBD2 (6 bases). The CDR3 consists of 13 residues. With 6 bases removed from V and 6 bases from J, the gap between germline ends came to 12 bases. CDR3 sequence: CASRLGRINEQFF. For the CDR3, the DNA is TGTGCCAGCAGGCTGGGGAGGATCAATGAGCAGTTCTTC.

This clonotype was detected only a few times. The V gene is TRBV28, the J gene TRBJ2-7; 8 bases are a match to TRBD1. V shed 10 bases and J 3 bases; nucleotides not matched to a gene: 14. CDR3 length: 15 amino acids. Germline CDR1 and CDR2: MDHEN and SYDVKM. CDR3 residues: CATNVPGQVNYEQYF. The CDR3 DNA reads TGTGCCACCAATGTACCGGGACAGGTAAACTACGAGCAGTACTTC. The whole variable domain, filled in from reference TRBV28 and TRBJ2-7, reads DVKVTQSSRYLVKRTGEKVFLECVQDMDHENMFWYRQDPGLGLRLIYFSYDVKMKEKGDIPEGYSVSREKKERFSLILESASTNQTSMYLCATNVPGQVNYEQYFGPGTRLTVT.

The chain carries TRBV28 and TRBJ1-2; D unresolved. Germline CDR1 reads MDHEN; CDR2 reads SYDVKM. The CDR3 spans 14 residues. The germline V and J ends were trimmed by 6 bases and 4 bases, with 15 bases remaining between them. The CDR3 here is CASSVGRVVYGYTF. The CDR3 DNA reads TGTGCCAGCAGCGTGGGGAGGGTTGTCTATGGCTACACCTTC.

The chain recombines TRBV28 with TRBJ2-5; D gene ambiguous. The length of the CDR3 is 14 residues. Germline loops: CDR1 MDHEN, CDR2 SYDVKM. Trimming pared 5 bases from V and 0 bases from J, leaving 10 bases between. CDR3 DNA: TGTGCCAGCAGTCTCCACGCACACCAAGAGACCCAGTACTTC. Translated, it gives CASSLHAHQETQYF. Drawing the rest from reference TRBV28 and TRBJ2-5, the complete variable domain is DVKVTQSSRYLVKRTGEKVFLECVQDMDHENMFWYRQDPGLGLRLIYFSYDVKMKEKGDIPEGYSVSREKKERFSLILESASTNQTSMYLCASSLHAHQETQYFGPGTRLLVL.

The J gene is TRBJ2-5, the V gene TRBV4-1; 14 bases map to TRBD2. Germline V gene data show CDR1 as MGHRA and CDR2 as YSYEKL. CDR3 length equals 18 residues. Trimming cost V 2 bases and J 0 bases; bases outside gene matches: 5. The CDR3 loop reads CASSQIRTSGGYQETQYF. CDR3 sequence (DNA): TGCGCCAGCAGCCAAATTCGGACTAGCGGGGGGTACCAAGAGACCCAGTACTTC.

The rearrangement links TRBV7-2 to TRBJ2-3; 7 nucleotides line up with TRBD2. V lost 5 bases, J lost 0 bases, and 11 bases stayed unmatched. The CDR3 totals 17 residues. Germline V gives CDR1 SGHTA, CDR2 FQGNSA. As DNA, the CDR3 is TGTGCCAGCAGCCTAATGAGACTAGCCCTAAGCACAGATACGCAGTATTTT. It is translated as CASSLMRLALSTDTQYF.

The chain uses TRBV9 and TRBJ2-1, with a weak D call TRBD2 (6 bases). The CDR3 is made up of 14 amino acids. Trimming removed 0 bases at V and 5 bases at J, with 9 bases between. The germline V gene encodes CDR1 SGDLS and CDR2 YYNGEE. The CDR3 DNA reads TGTGCCAGCAGCGTAGGGACTATTAACAATGAGCAGTTCTTC. Protein sequence: CASSVGTINNEQFF.

The chain employs TRBV5-1 and TRBJ2-1; D not resolved. V was pared by 3 bases and J by 8 bases, with 12 bases between. Germline-derived CDR1 and CDR2 are SGHRS and YFSETQ. The CDR3 length is 13 residues. This CDR3 is CASSSLTADEQFF. Here the CDR3 DNA reads TGCGCCAGCAGCTCCTTAACGGCGGATGAGCAGTTCTTC.